This T cell receptor (beta chain) emerged from a study of blood T cell repertoires in COVID-19. Overall study: Material from acute and convalescent COVID-19 was sourced from the United States, Italy and Spain. The cDNA or gDNA used as material had been derived from T cells, B-cell-depleted T cells, or PBMCs.

In the source study's methods: Reference gene primer amplification gave estimated nucleated cell counts. The method was immunoSEQ multiplex PCR; TCRdb's version includes in-frame clones alone and lacks a portion of them. V and J calls and clone size are copied from that table; D and trimming were computed from the DNA. The sample yields about 130,000 clones, around 89% seen once. V was clipped by 3 bases and J by 2 bases, with 14 bases between them. In germline, CDR1 is KGHSH, CDR2 LQKENI. CDR3 length: 16 amino acids. V usage is TRBV18 and J usage is TRBJ1-3; no clear D gene. Material for sequencing was peripheral blood. The clonotype originates from a man aged 45 to 65 with active or convalescent COVID-19. CDR3 sequence reads: CASSPIPQEAGNTIYF. CDR3 bases: TGTGCCAGCTCACCGATCCCTCAGGAGGCTGGAAACACCATATATTTT.